The 17 T cell receptor beta chains reported below all come from one sample, sequenced in a study of cytomegalovirus exposure and HLA in healthy donors. Here immunoSEQ multiplex PCR was the method, and the copy in TCRdb shows in-frame clones only, minus some. The table has around 61,000 clones, around 90% seen once; the top ten hold around 1.1%. The sequencing input was PBMCs. These TCRs come from a man aged 18 to 29 in good health and CMV-seronegative.

Notes on this clone: Germline and junction disagree at one end, which may indicate a read error. The CDR3 loop is CASSLGRGATDTQYF. The CDR3 DNA sequence: TGTGCTAGCAGCTTAGGTCGGGGAGCCACAGATACGCAGTATTTT. V gene TRBV7-7 combines with J gene TRBJ2-3, with D tentatively TRBD2 (5 bases). Germline V gives CDR1 SSHAT, CDR2 FNYEAQ (reference sequence). The CDR3 sequence is 15 residues long.

This rearrangement joins TRBV29-1 to TRBJ2-2; 9 positions agree with TRBD2. V was pared by 3 bases and J by 8 bases, with 1 base of the junction left unmatched. Germline V CDR1 and CDR2: SQVTM, ANQGSEA. The CDR3 length is 12 residues. The CDR3 sequence: CSVELAGGELFF. For the CDR3, the DNA is TGCAGCGTTGAGCTAGCGGGAGGGGAGCTGTTTTTT.

The rearrangement uses TRBV4-1 and TRBJ2-3, with 8 bases matching TRBD1. Trimming at V came to 1 base and at J to 1 base, leaving 4 bases not matched to a gene. CDR1 and CDR2 (germline): MGHRA, YSYEKL. This CDR3 has 16 amino acids. The CDR3 DNA reads as TGCGCCAGCAGCCAAGTACAGGGACAGGGCACAGATACGCAGTATTTT. Its protein is CASSQVQGQGTDTQYF.

The chain combines TRBV10-3 with TRBJ2-5; D call uncertain. The germline V gene encodes CDR1 ENHRY and CDR2 SYGVKD. The CDR3 sequence is 11 residues long. Trimming stripped 5 bases from V and 5 bases from J, with 6 bases between. This CDR3 reads CAISQAETQYF. Here the CDR3 DNA reads TGTGCCATCAGTCAGGCGGAGACCCAGTACTTC.

The rearrangement uses TRBV28 and TRBJ2-7, with D tentatively TRBD2 (6 bases). The CDR3 totals 15 residues. CDR1 MDHEN and CDR2 SYDVKM come from the germline V gene. Trimming cost V 5 bases and J 9 bases, with 23 bases left between them. CDR3 residues: CASSPGGSRILGQYF. The CDR3 DNA is TGTGCCAGCAGTCCCGGGGGTAGCCGCATCCTCGGGCAGTACTTC.

The CDR3 region has the DNA TGTGCCAGCAGCATCTTGGGGGACTGCGAGCAGTACTTC. Protein: CASSILGDCEQYF. This chain joins TRBV21-1 and TRBJ2-7; the table names TRBD2, a call not compared with the DNA. TRBV21-1 is marked as a pseudogene. The length of the CDR3 is 13 residues.

The chain combines TRBV10-3 with TRBJ1-3; the match to TRBD1 covers 9 bases. Germline V gives CDR1 ENHRY, CDR2 SYGVKD. V gave up 2 bases and J gave up 7 bases; unmatched junction bases: 6. The CDR3 totals 15 residues. The CDR3 bases are TGTGCCATCAGTGAGGGGACAGGGTCGGACAACACCATATATTTT. It encodes CAISEGTGSDNTIYF.

The CDR3 loop is CASSYRTQETQYF. In DNA form, the CDR3 reads TGTGCCAGCAGCTATCGGACTCAAGAGACCCAGTACTTC. The chain combines TRBV7-2 with TRBJ2-5; D is perhaps TRBD2 (5 bases). Trimming cost V 4 bases and J 2 bases, with 8 bases left between them. This CDR3 spans 13 amino acids. The V gene's germline CDR1 is SGHTA and CDR2 FQGNSA. The full variable domain, in which reference TRBV7-2 and TRBJ2-5 provide the parts outside the CDR3, is GAGVSQSPSNKVTEKGKDVELRCDPISGHTALYWYRQSLGQGLEFLIYFQGNSAPDKSGLPSDRFSAERTGGSVSTLTIQRTQQEDSAVYLCASSYRTQETQYFGPGTRLLVL.

The V and J genes are TRBV7-2 and TRBJ1-2; D gene uncertain. Trimming cost V 1 base and J 0 bases, with 9 bases left between them. Germline CDR1 is SGHTA and CDR2 is FQGNSA. The CDR3 is 15 residues long. CDR3 nucleotide sequence: TGTGCCAGCAGCTTAGAATCGAGCGCTAACTATGGCTACACCTTC. Translation gives CASSLESSANYGYTF. Drawing the rest from reference TRBV7-2 and TRBJ1-2, the complete variable domain is GAGVSQSPSNKVTEKGKDVELRCDPISGHTALYWYRQSLGQGLEFLIYFQGNSAPDKSGLPSDRFSAERTGGSVSTLTIQRTQQEDSAVYLCASSLESSANYGYTFGSGTRLTVV.

The rearrangement uses TRBV11-2 and TRBJ2-3; 9 bases fit TRBD1. Germline CDR1 SGHAT, CDR2 FQNNGV. This CDR3 spans 14 amino acids. J was trimmed by 3 bases and V by 5 bases; bases with no gene match: 3. The CDR3: CASSPGTGTDTQYF. In DNA form, the CDR3 reads TGTGCCAGCAGCCCCGGGACAGGGACAGATACGCAGTATTTT.

The chain links TRBV28 to TRBJ2-2, with 10 bases lining up with TRBD1. In germline, CDR1 is MDHEN, CDR2 SYDVKM. The CDR3 extends over 16 amino acids. The V segment lost 4 bases and the J segment 5 bases; nucleotides outside the gene matches: 7. CDR3 DNA: TGTGCCAGCAGTTCCCTGGGACAGGGGTTTACCGGGGAGCTGTTTTTT. This codes for CASSSLGQGFTGELFF. The full variable domain, with the rest looked up from reference TRBV28 and TRBJ2-2, is DVKVTQSSRYLVKRTGEKVFLECVQDMDHENMFWYRQDPGLGLRLIYFSYDVKMKEKGDIPEGYSVSREKKERFSLILESASTNQTSMYLCASSSLGQGFTGELFFGEGSRLTVL.

The chain carries TRBV4-2 and TRBJ2-7; 10 bases line up with TRBD2. The germline V gene has CDR1 LGHNA and CDR2 YNFKEQ. V dropped 0 bases and J dropped 3; count of bases not matched to a gene: 2. There are 15 residues in the CDR3. CDR3 DNA sequence: TGTGCCAGCAGCCAAGAACCTAGCGGGGGCTACGAGCAGTACTTC. It codes for CASSQEPSGGYEQYF.

This sequence joins TRBV9 and TRBJ1-3; no firm D call. CDR3 size: 16 residues. Looked up from germline, CDR1 is SGDLS and CDR2 is YYNGEE. The V end lost 4 bases, the J end lost 0 bases, and 14 bases lay between the germline ends. For the CDR3, the DNA is TGTGCCAGCAGCCCCCCCGGGTCCTTCTCTGGAAACACCATATATTTT. Encoded protein: CASSPPGSFSGNTIYF.

The rearrangement joins TRBV7-2 to TRBJ2-3; 8 bases map to TRBD2. The CDR3 covers 15 residues. The V gene's germline CDR1 is SGHTA and CDR2 FQGNSA. With 6 bases clipped from V and 4 bases from J, the junction kept 9 bases outside the gene matches. In DNA, the CDR3 is TGTGCCAGCAGATATAGGAGCGGGAGCCCAGATACGCAGTATTTT. This codes for CASRYRSGSPDTQYF.

The chain carries TRBV11-3 and TRBJ1-3, with no clear D. Trimming took 2 bases from V and 0 from J, leaving 8 bases between them. Germline-derived CDR1 and CDR2 are SGHNT and YENEEA. The CDR3 extends over 15 amino acids. The CDR3 here is CASSLNSLSGNTIYF. The CDR3 DNA follows: TGTGCCAGCAGCTTAAACAGCCTCTCTGGAAACACCATATATTTT.

This clone has just one count. This CDR3 is CASSPPGRAHGYTF. CDR3 nucleotide sequence: TGTGCCAGCAGTCCCCCAGGCAGGGCCCATGGCTACACCTTC. V usage is TRBV27 and J usage is TRBJ1-2; perhaps TRBD1 as D (5 bases). The germline gives CDR1 MNHEY, CDR2 SMNVEV (reference sequence). V was trimmed by 5 bases and J by 6 bases, leaving 16 bases between them. This CDR3 spans 14 amino acids.

The chain has TRBV9 and TRBJ1-3, with TRBD1 identical over 8 bases. With V trimmed by 4 bases and J by 0 bases, 6 bases remained unmatched. The CDR3 loop spans 16 amino acids. Germline V gene sequence: CDR1 SGDLS, CDR2 YYNGEE. The CDR3 DNA sequence: TGTGCCAGCAGCTCGGGACAGGACCACTCTGGAAACACCATATATTTT. Translated, it gives CASSSGQDHSGNTIYF.